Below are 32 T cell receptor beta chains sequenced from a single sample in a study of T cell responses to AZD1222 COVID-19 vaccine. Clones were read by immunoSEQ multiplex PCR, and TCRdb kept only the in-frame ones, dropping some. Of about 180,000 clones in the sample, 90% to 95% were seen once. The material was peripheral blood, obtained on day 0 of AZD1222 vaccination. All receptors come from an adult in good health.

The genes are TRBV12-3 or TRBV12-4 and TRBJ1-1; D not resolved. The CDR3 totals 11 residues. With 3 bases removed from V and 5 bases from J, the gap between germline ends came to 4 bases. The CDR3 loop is CASSFDTEAFF. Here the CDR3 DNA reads TGTGCCAGCAGTTTTGATACTGAAGCTTTCTTT.

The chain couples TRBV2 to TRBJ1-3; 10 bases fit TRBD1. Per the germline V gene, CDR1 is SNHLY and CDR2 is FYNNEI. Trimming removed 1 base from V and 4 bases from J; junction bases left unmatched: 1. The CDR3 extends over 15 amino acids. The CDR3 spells CASSEGTGGGNTIYF. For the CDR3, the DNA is TGTGCCAGCAGTGAAGGGACAGGGGGAGGAAACACCATATATTTT.

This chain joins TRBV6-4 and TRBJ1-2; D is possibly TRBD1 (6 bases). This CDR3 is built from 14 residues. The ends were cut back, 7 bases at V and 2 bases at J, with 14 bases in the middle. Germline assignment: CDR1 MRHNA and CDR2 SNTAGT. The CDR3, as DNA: TGTGCCAGCAACACAGGGAGCGGGAACTATGGCTACACCTTC. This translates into CASNTGSGNYGYTF.

The CDR3 loop is CASSRNLAGDYNEQFF. In DNA, the CDR3 is TGCGCCAGCAGCCGAAACCTAGCGGGAGACTACAATGAGCAGTTCTTC. This chain connects TRBV4-1 to TRBJ2-1, with 10 bases identical to TRBD2. J gave up 3 bases and V 4 bases, and 6 bases lay outside the gene matches. The CDR3 covers 16 residues. Germline lookup yields CDR1 MGHRA and CDR2 YSYEKL.

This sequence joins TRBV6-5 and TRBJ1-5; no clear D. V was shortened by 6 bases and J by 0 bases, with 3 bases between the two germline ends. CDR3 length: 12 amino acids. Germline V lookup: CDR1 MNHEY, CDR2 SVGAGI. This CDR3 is CASSNSNQPQHF. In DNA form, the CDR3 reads TGTGCCAGCAGCAATAGCAATCAGCCCCAGCATTTT.

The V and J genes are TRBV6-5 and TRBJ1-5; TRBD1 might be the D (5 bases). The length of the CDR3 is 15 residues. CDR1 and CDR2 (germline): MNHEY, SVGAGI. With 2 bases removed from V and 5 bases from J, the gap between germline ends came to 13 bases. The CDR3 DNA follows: TGTGCCAGCAGTTACCTGACAGCTATCGATCAGCCCCAGCATTTT. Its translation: CASSYLTAIDQPQHF.

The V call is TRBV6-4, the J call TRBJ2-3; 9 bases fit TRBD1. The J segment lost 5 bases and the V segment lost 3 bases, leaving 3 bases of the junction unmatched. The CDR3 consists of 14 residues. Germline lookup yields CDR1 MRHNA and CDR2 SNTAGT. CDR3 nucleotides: TGTGCCAGCAGTGAGGGACAGGGAGGAGATACGCAGTATTTT. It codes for CASSEGQGGDTQYF.

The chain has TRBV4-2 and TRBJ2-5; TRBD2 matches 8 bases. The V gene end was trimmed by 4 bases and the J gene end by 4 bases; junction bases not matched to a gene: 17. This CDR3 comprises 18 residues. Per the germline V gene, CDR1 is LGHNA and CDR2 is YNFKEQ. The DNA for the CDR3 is TGTGCCAGCAGCCGAGCCGAAGCGGGGGTTGGGCCGGGAGAGACCCAGTACTTC. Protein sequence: CASSRAEAGVGPGETQYF.

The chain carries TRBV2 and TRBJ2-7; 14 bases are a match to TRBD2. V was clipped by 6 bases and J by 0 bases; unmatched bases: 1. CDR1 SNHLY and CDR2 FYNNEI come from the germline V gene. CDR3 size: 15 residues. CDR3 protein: CASSGTSGSSYEQYF. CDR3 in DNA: TGTGCCAGCAGCGGGACTAGCGGGAGCTCCTACGAGCAGTACTTC.

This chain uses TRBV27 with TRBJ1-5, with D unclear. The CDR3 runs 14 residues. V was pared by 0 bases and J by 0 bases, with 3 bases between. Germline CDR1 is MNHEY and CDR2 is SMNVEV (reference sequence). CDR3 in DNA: TGTGCCAGCAGTTTATCCTATAGCAATCAGCCCCAGCATTTT. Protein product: CASSLSYSNQPQHF.

CDR3 nucleotide sequence: TGTGCCAGCAGCAGAACACAGGGCACTGAAGCTTTCTTT. Translated, it gives CASSRTQGTEAFF. The genes are TRBV21-1 and TRBJ1-1; TRBD1 was called by the table and not checked on the DNA. TRBV21-1 is flagged as a pseudogene. There are 13 residues in the CDR3.

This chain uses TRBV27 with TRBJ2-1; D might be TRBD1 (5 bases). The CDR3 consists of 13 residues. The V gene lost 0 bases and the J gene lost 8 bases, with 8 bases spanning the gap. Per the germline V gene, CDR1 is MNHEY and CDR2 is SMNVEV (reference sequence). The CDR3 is CASSLSRADEQFF. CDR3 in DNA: TGTGCCAGCAGTTTATCCAGGGCGGATGAGCAGTTCTTC.

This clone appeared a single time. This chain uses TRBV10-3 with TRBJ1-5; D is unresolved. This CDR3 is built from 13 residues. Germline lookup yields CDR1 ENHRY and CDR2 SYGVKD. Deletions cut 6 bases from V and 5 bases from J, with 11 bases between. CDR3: CAISVGSDQPQHF. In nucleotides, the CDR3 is TGTGCCATCAGCGTTGGATCGGATCAGCCCCAGCATTTT.

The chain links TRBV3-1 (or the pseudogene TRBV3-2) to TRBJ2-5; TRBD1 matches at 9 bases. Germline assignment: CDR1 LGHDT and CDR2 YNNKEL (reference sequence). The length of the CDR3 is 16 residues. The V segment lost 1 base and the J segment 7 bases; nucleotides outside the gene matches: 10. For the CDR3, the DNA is TGTGCCAGCAGCCAAGGGAGGACAGGGGCTTCAGGGACCCAGTACTTC. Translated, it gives CASSQGRTGASGTQYF.

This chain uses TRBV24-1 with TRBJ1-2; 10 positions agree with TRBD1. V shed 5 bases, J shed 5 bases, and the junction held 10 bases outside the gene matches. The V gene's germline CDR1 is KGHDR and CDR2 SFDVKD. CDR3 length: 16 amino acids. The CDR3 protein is CATSGNPGQGPYGYTF. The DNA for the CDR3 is TGTGCCACCAGTGGAAATCCGGGACAGGGGCCATATGGCTACACCTTC.

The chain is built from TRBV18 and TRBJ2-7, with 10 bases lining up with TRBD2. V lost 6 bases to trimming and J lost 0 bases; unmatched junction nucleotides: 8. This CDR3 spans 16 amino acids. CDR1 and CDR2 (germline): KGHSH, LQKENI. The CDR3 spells CASSPLAGVGSYEQYF. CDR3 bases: TGTGCCAGCTCCCCCCTAGCGGGAGTTGGCTCCTACGAGCAGTACTTC.

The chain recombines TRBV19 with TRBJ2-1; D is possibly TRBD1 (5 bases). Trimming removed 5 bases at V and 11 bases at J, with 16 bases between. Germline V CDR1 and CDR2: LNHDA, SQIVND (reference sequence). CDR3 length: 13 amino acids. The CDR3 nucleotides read TGTGCCAGTAGTCCTAGGGGCTATACACAGCAGTTCTTC. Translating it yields CASSPRGYTQQFF.

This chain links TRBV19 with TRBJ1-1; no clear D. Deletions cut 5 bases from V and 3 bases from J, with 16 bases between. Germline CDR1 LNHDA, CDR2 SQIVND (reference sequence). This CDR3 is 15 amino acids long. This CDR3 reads CASSVNDVVYTEAFF. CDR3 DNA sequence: TGTGCCAGTAGTGTGAACGACGTTGTTTACACTGAAGCTTTCTTT.

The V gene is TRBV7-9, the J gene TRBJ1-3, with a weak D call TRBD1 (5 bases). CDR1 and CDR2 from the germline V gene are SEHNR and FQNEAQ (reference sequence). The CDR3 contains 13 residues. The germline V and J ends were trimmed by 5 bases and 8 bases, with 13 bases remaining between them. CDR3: CASSHSQGDTIYF. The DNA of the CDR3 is TGTGCCAGCAGCCACAGCCAGGGAGACACCATATATTTT.

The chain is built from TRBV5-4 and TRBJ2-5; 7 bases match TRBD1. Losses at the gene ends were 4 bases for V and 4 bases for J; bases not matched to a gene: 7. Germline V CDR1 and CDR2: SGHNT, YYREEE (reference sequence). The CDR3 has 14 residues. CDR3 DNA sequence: TGTGCCAGCAGCCTGGGACAGTCGGGAGAGACCCAGTACTTC. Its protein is CASSLGQSGETQYF.

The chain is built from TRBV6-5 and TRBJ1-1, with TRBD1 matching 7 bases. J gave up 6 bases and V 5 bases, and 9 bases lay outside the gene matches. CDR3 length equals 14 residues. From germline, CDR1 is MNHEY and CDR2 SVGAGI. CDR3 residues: CASSTLQGHSEAFF. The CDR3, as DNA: TGTGCCAGCAGTACGCTACAGGGGCATTCTGAAGCTTTCTTT.

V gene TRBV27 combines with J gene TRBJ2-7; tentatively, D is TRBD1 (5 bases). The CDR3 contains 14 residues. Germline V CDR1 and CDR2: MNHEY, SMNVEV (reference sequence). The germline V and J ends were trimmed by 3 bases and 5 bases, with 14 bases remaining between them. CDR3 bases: TGTGCCAGCAGTTTCCCAGGACACTTGAACGAGCAGTACTTC. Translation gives CASSFPGHLNEQYF.

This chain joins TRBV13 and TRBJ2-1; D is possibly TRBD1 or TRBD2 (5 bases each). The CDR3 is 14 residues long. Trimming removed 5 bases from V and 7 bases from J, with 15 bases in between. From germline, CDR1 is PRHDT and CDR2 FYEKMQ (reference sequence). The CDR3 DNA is TGTGCCAGCAGCCCCTTGGGGGACGGGAATGAGCAGTTCTTC. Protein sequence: CASSPLGDGNEQFF.

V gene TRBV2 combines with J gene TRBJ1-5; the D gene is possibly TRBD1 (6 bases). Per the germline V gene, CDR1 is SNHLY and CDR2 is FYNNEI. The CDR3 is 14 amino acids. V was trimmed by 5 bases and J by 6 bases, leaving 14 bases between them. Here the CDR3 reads CASSLGTISQPQHF. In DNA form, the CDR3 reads TGTGCCAGCAGTCTAGGGACAATAAGTCAGCCCCAGCATTTT.

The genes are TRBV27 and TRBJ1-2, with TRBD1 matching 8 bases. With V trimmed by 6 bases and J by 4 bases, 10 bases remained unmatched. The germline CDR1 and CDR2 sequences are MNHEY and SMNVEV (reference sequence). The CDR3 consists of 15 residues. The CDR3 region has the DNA TGTGCCAGCAGCCCACATCCGACAGGGGCCTATGGCTACACCTTC. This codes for CASSPHPTGAYGYTF.

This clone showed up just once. CDR3 in DNA: TGTGCCAGCAGCCAATTCCCAGGAATAGGGTCCTACAATGAGCAGTTCTTC. It is translated as CASSQFPGIGSYNEQFF. The chain couples TRBV3-1 (or the pseudogene TRBV3-2) to TRBJ2-1; D gene ambiguous. This CDR3 has 17 residues. Germline V CDR1 and CDR2: LGHDT, YNNKEL (reference sequence). V lost 2 bases, J lost 1 base, and 15 bases lay in between.

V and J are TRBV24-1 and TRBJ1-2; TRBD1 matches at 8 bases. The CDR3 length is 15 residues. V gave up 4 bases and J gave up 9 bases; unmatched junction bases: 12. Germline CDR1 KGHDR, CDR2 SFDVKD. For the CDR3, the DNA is TGTGCCACCAGTGACCAGGACAGGGAACGGATTCGCTACACCTTC. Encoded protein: CATSDQDRERIRYTF.

The CDR3 loop is CASSQEEQEPLKIQPQHF. The CDR3 DNA follows: TGCGCCAGCAGCCAAGAAGAGCAGGAGCCCCTGAAAATTCAGCCCCAGCATTTT. V gene TRBV4-1 combines with J gene TRBJ1-5; the D is unclear. The germline V and J ends were trimmed by 0 bases and 6 bases, with 21 bases remaining between them. Germline loops: CDR1 MGHRA, CDR2 YSYEKL. The length of the CDR3 is 18 residues.

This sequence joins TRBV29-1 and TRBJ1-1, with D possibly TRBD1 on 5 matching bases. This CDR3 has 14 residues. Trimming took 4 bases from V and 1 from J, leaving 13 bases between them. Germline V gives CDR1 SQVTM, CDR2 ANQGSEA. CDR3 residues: CSVGARQSNTEAFF. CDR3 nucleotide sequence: TGCAGCGTTGGGGCTAGACAGTCGAACACTGAAGCTTTCTTT.

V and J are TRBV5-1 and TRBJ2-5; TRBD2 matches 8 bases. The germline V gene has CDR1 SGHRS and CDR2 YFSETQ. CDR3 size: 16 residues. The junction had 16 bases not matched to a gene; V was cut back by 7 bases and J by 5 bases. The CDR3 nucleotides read TGCGCCAGCGCGTCACTGGGAGCGGGAGTCTTCGAGACCCAGTACTTC. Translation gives CASASLGAGVFETQYF.

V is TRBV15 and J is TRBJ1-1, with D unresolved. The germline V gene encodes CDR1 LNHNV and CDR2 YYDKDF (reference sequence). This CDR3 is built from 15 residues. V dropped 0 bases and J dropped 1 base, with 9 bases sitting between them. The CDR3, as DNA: TGTGCCACCAGCAGAGAGAAGGGCGCGAACACTGAAGCTTTCTTT. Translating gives CATSREKGANTEAFF.

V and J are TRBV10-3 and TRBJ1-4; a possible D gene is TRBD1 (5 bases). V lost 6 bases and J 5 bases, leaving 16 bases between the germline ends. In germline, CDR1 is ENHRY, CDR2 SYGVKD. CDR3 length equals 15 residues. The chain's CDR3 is CAISPDGGRNEKLFF. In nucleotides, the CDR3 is TGTGCCATCAGCCCGGACGGGGGTAGAAATGAAAAACTGTTTTTT.